The 8 T cell receptor beta chains listed next were all sequenced from one sample in a study of shared clonotypes between healthy human individuals. Libraries were prepared by immunoSEQ multiplex PCR; TCRdb keeps only in-frame clonotypes and omits some of them. The table lists about a million clones, approximately 80% of them singletons, with about 0.89% in the top ten. Source material: memory CD4+ T cells from PBMCs. Subset meaning: CD45RA-negative fraction. These receptors all stem from a man between 18 and 29 years old in good health. Some clones in this sample may be carry-over from other donors' samples.

The V and J genes are TRBV6-5 and TRBJ1-2; D possibly corresponds to TRBD1 (6 bases). This CDR3 spans 14 amino acids. Trimming cost V 5 bases and J 4 bases, with 14 bases left between them. CDR1 MNHEY and CDR2 SVGAGI come from the germline V gene. The CDR3 region has the DNA TGTGCCAGCAGTCAGGGAGGGGGAACCTATGGCTACACCTTC. Translation gives CASSQGGGTYGYTF.

This clone was seen once. The chain joins TRBV27 to TRBJ2-6; 9 bases are shared with TRBD1. The CDR3 spans 17 residues. Germline values: CDR1 MNHEY, CDR2 SMNVEV (reference sequence). The trim removed 7 bases at V and 2 bases at J, leaving 9 bases unmatched. The CDR3 DNA sequence: TGTGCCAGCACCCAACCCGGGACAGGGACTGGGGCCAACGTCCTGACTTTC. It specifies CASTQPGTGTGANVLTF. Combining the CDR3 with reference TRBV27 and TRBJ2-6 gives the whole variable domain EAQVTQNPRYLITVTGKKLTVTCSQNMNHEYMSWYRQDPGLGLRQIYYSMNVEVTDKGDVPEGYKVSRKEKRNFPLILESPSPNQTSLYFCASTQPGTGTGANVLTFGAGSRLTVL.

The genes are TRBV9 and TRBJ2-7; 10 nucleotides line up with TRBD1. The CDR3 contains 17 residues. Per the germline V gene, CDR1 is SGDLS and CDR2 is YYNGEE. V gave up 4 bases and J gave up 0 bases; unmatched junction bases: 10. Here the CDR3 DNA reads TGTGCCAGCAGCCCGACCCACCGGGACAGGGGCTCCTACGAGCAGTACTTC. It specifies CASSPTHRDRGSYEQYF.

This sequence joins TRBV27 and TRBJ2-6, with D perhaps matching TRBD1 (5 bases). The CDR3 loop spans 17 amino acids. V lost 8 bases and J 0 bases, leaving 17 bases between the germline ends. The germline gives CDR1 MNHEY, CDR2 SMNVEV (reference sequence). CDR3 coding DNA: TGTGCCAGCGCCACCTTCAACAGGCCCTCTGGGGCCAACGTCCTGACTTTC. Protein sequence: CASATFNRPSGANVLTF.

This clone has only a few counts. The V call is TRBV10-3, the J call TRBJ1-3, with no clear D. Germline V lookup: CDR1 ENHRY, CDR2 SYGVKD. Trimming pared 6 bases from V and 1 base from J, leaving 7 bases between. The CDR3 consists of 13 residues. DNA for the CDR3: TGTGCCATCAGGCTACAATCTGGAAACACCATATATTTT. It yields the protein CAIRLQSGNTIYF.

V is TRBV13 and J is TRBJ2-2; 9 bases are a match to TRBD2. The ends lost 5 bases at V and 1 base at J; junction bases unmatched: 2. Germline values: CDR1 PRHDT, CDR2 FYEKMQ (reference sequence). The CDR3 covers 15 residues. DNA for the CDR3: TGTGCCAGCAGCCCGACTAGCGGGAACACCGGGGAGCTGTTTTTT. Protein sequence: CASSPTSGNTGELFF.

The chain joins TRBV28 to TRBJ2-2, with 10 bases identical to TRBD1. J lost 3 bases, V lost 8 bases, and 6 bases had no gene match. This CDR3 contains 15 residues. Looked up from germline, CDR1 is MDHEN and CDR2 is SYDVKM. The CDR3 loop reads CASRTGGGDTGELFF. CDR3 DNA sequence: TGTGCCAGCCGGACAGGGGGAGGGGACACCGGGGAGCTGTTTTTT.

The rearrangement joins TRBV27 to TRBJ2-5; D is possibly TRBD1 or TRBD2 (5 bases each). The end of the DNA fits TRBJ2-7 better, so the J call may be wrong. Germline lookup yields CDR1 MNHEY and CDR2 SMNVEV (reference sequence). The CDR3 runs to 15 residues. The CDR3 region has the DNA TGTGCCAGCAGCCCCTCGACAGTGGGAGTCTACGAGCAGTACTTC. It specifies CASSPSTVGVYEQYF.